Reported below is one TCR beta chain. This record comes from a study of blood T cells in healthy people across ages. Study overall: Roughly one uniquely barcoded beta molecule per two T cells was captured.

A second 7 to 11 cycle PCR used barcoded and J-beta primers. One entry per CDR3 protein results from TCRdb running MiXCR on the 5' RACE reads. The sample comprises fewer than 1,000,000 distinct CDR3 sequences, roughly 46% of which are singletons, and 15% to 20% rests with the top ten. Healthy Caucasian individuals from Russia aged roughly 6 to 95 served as donors. The CDR3 spans 18 residues. CDR1 is SNHLY and CDR2 is FYNNEI in the germline V gene. Trimming pared 1 base from V and 0 bases from J, leaving 16 bases between. This receptor was taken from a man aged 80 or over in good health. The genes are TRBV2 and TRBJ1-5; D possibly corresponds to TRBD1 (6 bases). Material: blood. The CDR3 protein is CASSEVGQAFYSNQPQHF. In nucleotides, the CDR3 is TGTGCCAGCAGTGAAGTGGGACAAGCCTTTTATAGCAATCAGCCCCAGCATTTT. Full variable domain (remainder filled in from reference TRBV2 and TRBJ1-5): EPEVTQTPSHQVTQMGQEVILRCVPISNHLYFYWYRQILGQKVEFLVSFYNNEISEKSEIFDDQFSVERPDGSNFTLKIRSTKLEDSAMYFCASSEVGQAFYSNQPQHFGDGTRLSIL.